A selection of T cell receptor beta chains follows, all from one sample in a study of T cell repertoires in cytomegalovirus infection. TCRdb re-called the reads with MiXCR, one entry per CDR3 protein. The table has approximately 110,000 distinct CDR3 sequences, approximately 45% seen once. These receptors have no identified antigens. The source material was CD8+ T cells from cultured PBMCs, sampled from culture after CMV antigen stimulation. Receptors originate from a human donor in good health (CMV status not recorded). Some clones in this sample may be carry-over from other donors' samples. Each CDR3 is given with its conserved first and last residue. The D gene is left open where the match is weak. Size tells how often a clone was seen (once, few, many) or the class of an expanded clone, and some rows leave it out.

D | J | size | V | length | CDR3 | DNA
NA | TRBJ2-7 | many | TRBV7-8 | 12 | CASSPSIYEQYF | TGTGCCAGCAGCCCTTCTATCTACGAGCAGTACTTC
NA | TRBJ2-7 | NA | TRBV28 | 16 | CASSLRGTPVRYEQYF | TGTGCCAGCAGTTTAAGAGGGACACCCGTCCGCTATGAGCAGTACTTC
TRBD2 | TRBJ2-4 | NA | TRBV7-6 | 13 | CASWEGLENIQYF | TGTGCCAGCTGGGAGGGACTGGAAAACATTCAGTACTTC
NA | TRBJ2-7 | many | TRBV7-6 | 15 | CASSPELGSPYEQYF | TGTGCCAGCAGCCCTGAGTTGGGATCCCCCTACGAGCAGTACTTC
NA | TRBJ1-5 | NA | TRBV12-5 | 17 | CASGLVELGGANQPRHF | TGTGCTAGTGGTTTGGTAGAACTTGGGGGCGCGAATCAGCCCCGGCATTTT
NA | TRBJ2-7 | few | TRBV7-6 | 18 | CASSPEGRQAPSSYEQYF | TGTGCCAGCAGCCCCGAAGGTCGGCAGGCACCGAGCTCCTACGAGCAGTACTTC
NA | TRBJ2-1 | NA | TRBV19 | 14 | CASSMRGAYNEQFF | TGTGCCAGTAGTATGAGGGGGGCATACAATGAGCAGTTCTTC
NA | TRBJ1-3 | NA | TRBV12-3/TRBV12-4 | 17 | CASSDTVYRISGNTIYF | TGTGCCAGCAGTGATACAGTCTACCGAATCTCTGGAAACACCATATATTTT
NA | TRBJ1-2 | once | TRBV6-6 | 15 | CASSESGRAVYGYTF | TGTGCCAGCAGTGAGAGTGGCAGGGCTGTTTATGGCTACACCTTC
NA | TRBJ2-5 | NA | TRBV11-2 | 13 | CASSFVAEGDQYF | TGTGCCAGCAGCTTTGTAGCGGAGGGGGACCAGTACTTC
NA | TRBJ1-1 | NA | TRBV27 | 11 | CASRAGVYAFF | TGTGCCAGCAGGGCAGGGGTATACGCTTTCTTT
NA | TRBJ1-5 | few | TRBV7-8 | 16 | CASSLGWSRDNQPQHF | TGTGCCAGCAGCTTAGGTTGGAGCAGGGACAATCAGCCCCAGCATTTT
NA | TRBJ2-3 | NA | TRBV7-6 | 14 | CASSKGYETDTQYF | TGTGCCAGCAGCAAGGGCTACGAAACAGATACGCAGTATTTT
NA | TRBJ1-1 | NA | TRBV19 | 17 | CASSIPLLGGLNTEAFF | TGTGCCAGTAGTATACCCCTCCTCGGGGGGTTGAACACTGAAGCTTTCTTT
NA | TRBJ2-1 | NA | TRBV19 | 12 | CASSIRYNEQFF | TGTGCCAGTAGTATTAGGTACAATGAGCAGTTCTTC
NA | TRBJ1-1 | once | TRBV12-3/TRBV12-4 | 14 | CASSQGGPNTEAFF | TGTGCCAGCAGTCAAGGGGGTCCCAACACTGAAGCTTTCTTT
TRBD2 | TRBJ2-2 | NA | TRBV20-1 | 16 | CSARDWAGGAIGELFF | TGCAGTGCTAGAGATTGGGCGGGGGGGGCTATCGGGGAGCTGTTTTTT
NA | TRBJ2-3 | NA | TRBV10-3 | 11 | CATGTTDTQYF | TGTGCCACCGGGACCACAGATACGCAGTATTTT
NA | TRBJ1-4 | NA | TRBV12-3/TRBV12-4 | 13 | CASSPGGREKLFF | TGTGCCAGCAGCCCCGGGGGACGAGAAAAACTGTTTTTT
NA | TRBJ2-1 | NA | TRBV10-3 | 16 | CAIREGATSPYNEQFF | TGTGCCATCAGAGAAGGGGCCACTAGCCCCTACAATGAGCAGTTCTTC
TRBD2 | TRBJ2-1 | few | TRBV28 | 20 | CASSPHSSGGPSHSYNEQFF | TGTGCCAGCAGTCCCCACTCTAGCGGGGGGCCTAGTCACTCCTACAATGAGCAGTTCTTC
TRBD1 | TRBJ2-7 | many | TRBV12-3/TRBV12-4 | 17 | CASSFGTGVSLRYEQYF | TGTGCCAGCAGTTTCGGGACAGGGGTGTCCCTTCGTTACGAGCAGTACTTC
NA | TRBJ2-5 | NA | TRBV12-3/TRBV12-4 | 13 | CASSSPDKETQYF | TGTGCCAGCAGTTCCCCAGATAAAGAGACCCAGTACTTC
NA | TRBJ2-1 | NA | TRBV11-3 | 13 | CASSRIMEDEQFF | TGTGCCAGCAGCCGAATTATGGAGGATGAGCAGTTCTTC
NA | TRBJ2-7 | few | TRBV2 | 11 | CASYSTYEQYF | TGTGCCAGCTATAGTACCTACGAGCAGTACTTC
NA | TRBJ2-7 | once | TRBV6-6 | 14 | CASRVSPDSYEQYF | TGTGCCAGCAGAGTATCCCCGGACTCCTACGAGCAGTACTTC
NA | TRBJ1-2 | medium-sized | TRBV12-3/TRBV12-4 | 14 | CASSLPAGYYGYTF | TGTGCCAGCAGTTTACCGGCAGGGTACTATGGCTACACCTTC
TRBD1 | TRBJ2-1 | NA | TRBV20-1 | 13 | CSASQGGLNEQFF | TGCAGTGCTAGCCAAGGGGGCCTCAATGAGCAGTTCTTC
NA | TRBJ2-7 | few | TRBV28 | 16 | CASSTHLQANSYEQYF | TGTGCCAGCAGTACCCACCTGCAGGCCAACTCCTACGAGCAGTACTTC
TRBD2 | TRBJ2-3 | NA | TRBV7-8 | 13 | CASSPGGLDTQYF | TGTGCCAGCAGCCCGGGGGGGTTGGATACGCAGTATTTT
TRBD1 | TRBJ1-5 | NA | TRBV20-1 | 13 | CSASEGGGQPQHF | TGCAGTGCTAGTGAAGGGGGCGGTCAGCCCCAGCATTTT